One sample yielded the 13 T cell receptor beta chains listed below, sequenced in a study of PD-1 blockade in classical Hodgkin lymphoma. Time point defined: newly diagnosed, previously untreated cHL patient sample. Researchers report purifying CD4+ T cells from thawed PBMCs by magnetic negative selection. Assay: immunoSEQ multiplex PCR; the TCRdb copy retains only in-frame clones and omits some. The sample shows 20,000 to 30,000 clones, about 90% of them seen only once. Sample: CD4+ T cells from blood. These receptors all stem from a human donor with classical Hodgkin lymphoma.

The V call is TRBV7-6, the J call TRBJ2-4; 8 bases are a match to TRBD2. V lost 5 bases and J lost 5; bases outside the gene matches: 8. CDR3 length equals 15 residues. Germline values: CDR1 SGHVS, CDR2 FNYEAQ. The CDR3 reads CASSAGLARQNIQYF. The CDR3 DNA sequence: TGTGCCAGCAGCGCTGGACTAGCCAGACAAAACATTCAGTACTTC. Drawing the rest from reference TRBV7-6 and TRBJ2-4, the complete variable domain is GAGVSQSPRYKVTKRGQDVALRCDPISGHVSLYWYRQALGQGPEFLTYFNYEAQQDKSGLPNDRFSAERPEGSISTLTIQRTEQRDSAMYRCASSAGLARQNIQYFGAGTRLSVL.

This clone was counted between two and nine times. The rearrangement joins TRBV11-2 to TRBJ1-1; 7 bases match TRBD1. This CDR3 is built from 15 residues. Germline loops: CDR1 SGHAT, CDR2 FQNNGV. V trimming: 4 bases; J trimming: 2 bases; junction bases outside the gene matches: 7. The CDR3 nucleotides are TGTGCCAGCAGCTCCCTGACAGGGTTCAACACTGAAGCTTTCTTT. This codes for CASSSLTGFNTEAFF.

This clone was recorded once. This sequence joins TRBV7-9 and TRBJ2-5; the match to TRBD2 covers 10 bases. The V gene's germline CDR1 is SEHNR and CDR2 FQNEAQ (reference sequence). The CDR3 sequence is 18 residues long. Germline trimming cut 6 bases from V and 2 bases from J; bases unmatched to any gene: 15. The CDR3 protein is CASSLRSIAGGRQETQYF. The CDR3 coding sequence is TGTGCCAGCAGTTTAAGGTCAATAGCGGGGGGCCGACAAGAGACCCAGTACTTC.

The J gene is TRBJ1-4, the V gene TRBV9; TRBD1 is a possible D gene (6 bases). Trimming removed 3 bases from V and 0 bases from J, with 12 bases in between. CDR1 and CDR2 (germline): SGDLS, YYNGEE. The CDR3 totals 16 residues. CDR3 sequence reads: CASSAGGPATNEKLFF. CDR3 nucleotides: TGTGCCAGCAGCGCCGGGGGCCCTGCAACTAATGAAAAACTGTTTTTT.

The chain uses TRBV11-2 and TRBJ2-3; 14 bases align to TRBD2. The CDR3 spans 19 residues. Trimming removed 1 base from V and 2 bases from J; junction bases left unmatched: 8. The germline CDR1 and CDR2 sequences are SGHAT and FQNNGV. CDR3 protein: CASSLVWTSGGLFTDTQYF. The CDR3 DNA reads TGTGCCAGCAGCTTAGTCTGGACTAGCGGGGGGCTCTTCACAGATACGCAGTATTTT.

This chain connects TRBV10-3 to TRBJ1-1; tentatively, D is TRBD1 (5 bases). Per germline, CDR1 ENHRY and CDR2 SYGVKD. The CDR3 length is 15 residues. Trimming took 5 bases from V and 3 from J, leaving 16 bases between them. The CDR3 is CAISKDTARDTEAFF. The CDR3 bases are TGTGCCATCAGTAAAGACACAGCCAGGGACACTGAAGCTTTCTTT.

The gene calls are TRBV7-3 and TRBJ2-3; possibly TRBD2 for D (7 bases). CDR1 is SGHTA, CDR2 FQGTGA, per germline. V lost 5 bases to trimming and J lost 4 bases, with 16 bases between them. This CDR3 has 15 amino acids. The CDR3 here is CASSTTGGPSDTQYF. The CDR3 bases are TGTGCCAGCAGCACTACCGGGGGGCCGTCAGATACGCAGTATTTT. The complete variable domain, with remaining parts taken from reference TRBV7-3 and TRBJ2-3, reads GAGVSQTPSNKVTEKGKYVELRCDPISGHTALYWYRQSLGQGPEFLIYFQGTGAADDSGLPNDRFFAVRPEGSVSTLKIQRTERGDSAVYLCASSTTGGPSDTQYFGPGTRLTVL.

This chain links TRBV2 with TRBJ1-1; 9 bases fit TRBD1. With 4 bases clipped from V and 4 bases from J, the junction kept 4 bases outside the gene matches. Germline-derived CDR1 and CDR2 are SNHLY and FYNNEI. The CDR3 loop spans 14 amino acids. The CDR3 here is CASSVQGAGTEAFF. CDR3 nucleotides: TGTGCCAGCAGTGTACAGGGGGCCGGCACTGAAGCTTTCTTT. Looking up the rest from reference TRBV2 and TRBJ1-1 gives the full variable domain: EPEVTQTPSHQVTQMGQEVILRCVPISNHLYFYWYRQILGQKVEFLVSFYNNEISEKSEIFDDQFSVERPDGSNFTLKIRSTKLEDSAMYFCASSVQGAGTEAFFGQGTRLTVV.

CDR3 DNA: TGCGCCAGCAGCCGGTCCTCTGGGGCCAACGTCCTGACTTTC. Encoded protein: CASSRSSGANVLTF. This chain joins TRBV4-3 and TRBJ2-6; the D is unclear. Trimming cost V 4 bases and J 0 bases, with 4 bases left between them. Germline CDR1 is LGHNA and CDR2 is YSLEER. This CDR3 has 14 residues.

This chain connects TRBV18 to TRBJ1-1; D is possibly TRBD1 (6 bases). Looked up from germline, CDR1 is KGHSH and CDR2 is LQKENI. V was pared by 2 bases and J by 4 bases, with 20 bases between. The CDR3 runs 17 residues. This chain's CDR3 is CASSPSGGLVLGTEAFF. For the CDR3, the DNA is TGTGCCAGCTCACCATCGGGGGGGCTCGTTCTAGGCACTGAAGCTTTCTTT.

This chain uses TRBV5-1 with TRBJ1-2; D perhaps matches TRBD1 (5 bases). CDR3 size: 15 residues. Trimming pared 0 bases from V and 3 bases from J, leaving 12 bases between. From germline, CDR1 is SGHRS and CDR2 YFSETQ. The CDR3 spells CASSLGVREDYGYTF. CDR3 in DNA: TGCGCCAGCAGCTTGGGGGTCAGGGAGGACTATGGCTACACCTTC.

The chain uses TRBV6-1 and TRBJ1-2, with D possibly being TRBD1 (5 bases). The V gene's germline CDR1 is MNHNS and CDR2 SASEGT. The ends were cut back, 1 base at V and 2 bases at J, with 14 bases in the middle. This CDR3 is 16 amino acids long. Written as DNA, the CDR3 is TGTGCCAGCAGTGAAGTAAAGGGGAGGGGAAACTATGGCTACACCTTC. Translating gives CASSEVKGRGNYGYTF.

This chain connects TRBV11-2 to TRBJ2-7, with 7 bases lining up with TRBD2. Germline V gives CDR1 SGHAT, CDR2 FQNNGV. The CDR3 runs 16 residues. The ends lost 5 bases at V and 5 bases at J; junction bases unmatched: 15. Here the CDR3 reads CASSTRGGAGGNEQYF. The CDR3 DNA sequence: TGTGCCAGCAGCACTCGTGGAGGGGCCGGGGGGAACGAGCAGTACTTC.